The table lists the clone carrying this TCR beta chain with a few counts. Antigen: not known. This record comes from a study of cytomegalovirus exposure and HLA in healthy donors. Findings of the study overall: A few V segments could not be told apart, such as TRBV6-2 and TRBV6-3, and were left out.

Germline V gives CDR1 LNHNV, CDR2 YYDKDF (reference sequence). Trimming stripped 1 base from V and 7 bases from J, with 12 bases between. This CDR3 has 14 residues. The study ran its PCR with 60 Vbeta and 13 Jbeta primers. The assay was immunoSEQ multiplex PCR, and TCRdb's table has in-frame clones only and misses some. In the table there are about 180,000 clones, approximately 80% of which are singletons. Material for sequencing was PBMCs. The J gene is TRBJ2-3, the V gene TRBV15; perhaps TRBD1 as D (6 bases). The clonotype comes from a woman under 30 in good health and CMV-seropositive. CDR3 bases: TGTGCCACCAGCAGAGGGGACAACCGCAATACGCAGTATTTT. It specifies CATSRGDNRNTQYF.